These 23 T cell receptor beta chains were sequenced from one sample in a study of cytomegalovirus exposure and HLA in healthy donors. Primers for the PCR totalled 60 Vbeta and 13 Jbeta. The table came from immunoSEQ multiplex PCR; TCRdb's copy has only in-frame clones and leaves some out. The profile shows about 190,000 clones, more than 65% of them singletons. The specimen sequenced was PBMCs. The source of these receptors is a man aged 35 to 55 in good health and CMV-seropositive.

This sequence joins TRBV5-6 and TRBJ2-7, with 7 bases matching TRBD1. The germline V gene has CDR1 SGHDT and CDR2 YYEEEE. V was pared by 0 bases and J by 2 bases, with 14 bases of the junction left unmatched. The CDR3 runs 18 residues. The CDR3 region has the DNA TGTGCCAGCAGCTTGGCCGGGACAGCCCGATATAACCCCTACGAGCAGTACTTC. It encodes CASSLAGTARYNPYEQYF.

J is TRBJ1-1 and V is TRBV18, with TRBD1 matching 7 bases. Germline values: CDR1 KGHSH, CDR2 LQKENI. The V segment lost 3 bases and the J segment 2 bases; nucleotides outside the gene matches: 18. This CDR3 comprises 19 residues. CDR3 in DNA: TGTGCCAGCTCACCGTTGGAGGGGGCCGGAATTATGATAAACACTGAAGCTTTCTTT. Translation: CASSPLEGAGIMINTEAFF.

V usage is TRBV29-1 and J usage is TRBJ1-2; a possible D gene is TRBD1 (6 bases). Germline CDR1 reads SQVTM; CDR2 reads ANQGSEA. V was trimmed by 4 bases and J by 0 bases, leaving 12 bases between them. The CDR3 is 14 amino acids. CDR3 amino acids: CSVARQASNYGYTF. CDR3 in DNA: TGCAGCGTTGCCAGACAGGCCTCTAACTATGGCTACACCTTC.

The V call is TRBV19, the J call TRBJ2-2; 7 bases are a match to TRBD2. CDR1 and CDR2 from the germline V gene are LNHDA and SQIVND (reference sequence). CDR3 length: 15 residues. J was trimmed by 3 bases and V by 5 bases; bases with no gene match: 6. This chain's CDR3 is CASSSTSRYTGELFF. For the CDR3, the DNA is TGTGCCAGTAGTTCGACTAGCAGATACACCGGGGAGCTGTTTTTT.

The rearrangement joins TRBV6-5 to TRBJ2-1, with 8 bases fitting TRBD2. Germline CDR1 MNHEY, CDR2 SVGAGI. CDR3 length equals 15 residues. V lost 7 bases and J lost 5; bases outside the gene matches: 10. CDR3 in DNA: TGTGCCAGCAAAATCAGTGGACTAGCAGACAATGAGCAGTTCTTC. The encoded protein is CASKISGLADNEQFF.

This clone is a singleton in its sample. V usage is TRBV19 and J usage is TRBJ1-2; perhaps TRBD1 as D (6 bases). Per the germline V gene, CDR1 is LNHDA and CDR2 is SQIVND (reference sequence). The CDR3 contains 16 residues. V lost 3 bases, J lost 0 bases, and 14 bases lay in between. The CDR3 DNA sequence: TGTGCCAGTAGTATTTGGGCAGGGGCTTCTAACTATGGCTACACCTTC. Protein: CASSIWAGASNYGYTF.

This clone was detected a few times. The chain's CDR3 is CASTRGDLDYNEQFF. The CDR3 DNA follows: TGTGCCAGCACACGGGGGGACTTAGATTACAATGAGCAGTTCTTC. The chain employs TRBV19 and TRBJ2-1; 7 nucleotides match TRBD2. V lost 9 bases and J lost 4; bases outside the gene matches: 12. This CDR3 contains 15 residues. Germline values: CDR1 LNHDA, CDR2 SQIVND (reference sequence).

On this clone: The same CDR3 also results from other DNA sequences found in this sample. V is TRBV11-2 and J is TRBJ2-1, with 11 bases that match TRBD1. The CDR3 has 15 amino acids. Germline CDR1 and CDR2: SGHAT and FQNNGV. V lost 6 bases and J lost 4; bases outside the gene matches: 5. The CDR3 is CASSPGTGGYNEQFF. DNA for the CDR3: TGTGCCAGCAGTCCAGGGACAGGGGGGTACAATGAGCAGTTCTTC. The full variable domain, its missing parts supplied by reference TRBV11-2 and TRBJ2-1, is EAGVAQSPRYKIIEKRQSVAFWCNPISGHATLYWYQQILGQGPKLLIQFQNNGVVDDSQLPKDRFSAERLKGVDSTLKIQPAKLEDSAVYLCASSPGTGGYNEQFFGPGTRLTVL.

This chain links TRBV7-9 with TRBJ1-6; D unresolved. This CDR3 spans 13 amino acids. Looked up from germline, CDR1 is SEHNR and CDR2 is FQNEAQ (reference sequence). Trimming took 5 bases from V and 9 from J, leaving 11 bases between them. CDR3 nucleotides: TGTGCCAGCAGCCCCCCGGGGTCTTCACCCCTCCACTTT. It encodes CASSPPGSSPLHF.

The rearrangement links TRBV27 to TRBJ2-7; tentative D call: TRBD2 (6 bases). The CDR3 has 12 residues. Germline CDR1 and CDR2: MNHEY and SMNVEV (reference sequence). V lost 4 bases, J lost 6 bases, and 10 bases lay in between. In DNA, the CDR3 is TGTGCCAGCAGTTCCACCGGGAGCGAGCAGTACTTC. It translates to CASSSTGSEQYF.

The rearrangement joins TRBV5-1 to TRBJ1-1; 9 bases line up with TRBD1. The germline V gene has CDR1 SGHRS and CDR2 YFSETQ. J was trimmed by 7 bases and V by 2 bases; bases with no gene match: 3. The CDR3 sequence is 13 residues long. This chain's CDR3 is CASSFTGGCEAFF. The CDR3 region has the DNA TGCGCCAGCAGCTTTACAGGGGGCTGTGAAGCTTTCTTT.

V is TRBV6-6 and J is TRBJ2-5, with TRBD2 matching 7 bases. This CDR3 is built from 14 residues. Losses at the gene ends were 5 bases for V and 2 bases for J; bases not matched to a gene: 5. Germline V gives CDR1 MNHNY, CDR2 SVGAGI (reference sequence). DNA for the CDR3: TGTGCCAGCAGTCCCCGGGACTATCAAGAGACCCAGTACTTC. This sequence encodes CASSPRDYQETQYF.

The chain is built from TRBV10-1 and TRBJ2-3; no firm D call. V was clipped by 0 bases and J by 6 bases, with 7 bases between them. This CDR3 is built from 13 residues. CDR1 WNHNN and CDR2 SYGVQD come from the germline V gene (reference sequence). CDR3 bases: TGCGCCAGCAGTGAGTCGTTTGAGGATACGCAGTATTTT. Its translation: CASSESFEDTQYF.

The CDR3: CASSYQPGVPFYNEQFF. CDR3 DNA sequence: TGTGCCAGCAGCTACCAGCCAGGGGTTCCCTTTTACAATGAGCAGTTCTTC. The chain combines TRBV7-9 with TRBJ2-1, with a tentative D call TRBD1 (6 bases). The V end was cut by 4 bases, the J end by 4 bases, with 20 bases between. The CDR3 has 17 amino acids. Germline assignment: CDR1 SEHNR and CDR2 FQNEAQ (reference sequence).

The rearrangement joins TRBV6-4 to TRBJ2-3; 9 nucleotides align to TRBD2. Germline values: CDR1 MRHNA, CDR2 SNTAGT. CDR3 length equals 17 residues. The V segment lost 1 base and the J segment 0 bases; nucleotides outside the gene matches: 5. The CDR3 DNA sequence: TGTGCCAGCAGTGACTACCCTAGCGGGGAGAGCACAGATACGCAGTATTTT. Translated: CASSDYPSGESTDTQYF.

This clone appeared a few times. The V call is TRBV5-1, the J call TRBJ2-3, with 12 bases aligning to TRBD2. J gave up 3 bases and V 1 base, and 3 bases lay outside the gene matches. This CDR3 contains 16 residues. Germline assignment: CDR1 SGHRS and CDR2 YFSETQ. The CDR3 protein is CASSLPTSGSTDTQYF. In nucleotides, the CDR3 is TGCGCCAGCAGCTTGCCGACTAGCGGGAGTACAGATACGCAGTATTTT.

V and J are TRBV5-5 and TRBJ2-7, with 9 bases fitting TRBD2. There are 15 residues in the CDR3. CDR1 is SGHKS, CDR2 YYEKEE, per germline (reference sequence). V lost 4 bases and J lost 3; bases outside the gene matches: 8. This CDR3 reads CASSPPSSGDYEQYF. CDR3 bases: TGTGCCAGCAGCCCTCCTTCTAGCGGGGACTACGAGCAGTACTTC.

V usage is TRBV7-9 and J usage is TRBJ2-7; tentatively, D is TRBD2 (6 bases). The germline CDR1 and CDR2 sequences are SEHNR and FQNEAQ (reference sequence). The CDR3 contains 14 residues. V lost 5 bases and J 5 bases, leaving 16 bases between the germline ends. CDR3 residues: CASSRAEGFHEQYF. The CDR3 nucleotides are TGTGCCAGCAGCCGGGCGGAGGGGTTCCACGAGCAGTACTTC.

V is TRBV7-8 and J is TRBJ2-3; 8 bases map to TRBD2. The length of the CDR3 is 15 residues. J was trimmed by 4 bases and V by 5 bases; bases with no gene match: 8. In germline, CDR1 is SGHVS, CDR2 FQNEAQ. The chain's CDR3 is CASSLEGLVADTQYF. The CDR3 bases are TGTGCCAGCAGCCTCGAGGGACTAGTTGCAGATACGCAGTATTTT.

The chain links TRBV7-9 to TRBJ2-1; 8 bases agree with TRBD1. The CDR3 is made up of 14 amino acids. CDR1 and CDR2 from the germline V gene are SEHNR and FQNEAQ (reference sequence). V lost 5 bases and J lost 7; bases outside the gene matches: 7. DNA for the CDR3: TGTGCCAGCAGCAACTCCGGGACAGGTAATGAGCAGTTCTTC. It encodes CASSNSGTGNEQFF. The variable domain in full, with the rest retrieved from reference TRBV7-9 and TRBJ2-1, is DTGVSQNPRHKITKRGQNVTFRCDPISEHNRLYWYRQTLGQGPEFLTYFQNEAQLEKSRLLSDRFSAERPKGSFSTLEIQRTEQGDSAMYLCASSNSGTGNEQFFGPGTRLTVL.

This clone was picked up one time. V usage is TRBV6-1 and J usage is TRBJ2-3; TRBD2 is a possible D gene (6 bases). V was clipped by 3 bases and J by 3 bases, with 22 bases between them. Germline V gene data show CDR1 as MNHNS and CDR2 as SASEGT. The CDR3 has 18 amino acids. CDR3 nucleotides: TGTGCCAGCAGTGAGGGGACTTCTTCCATCGTTAGGACAGATACGCAGTATTTT. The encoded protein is CASSEGTSSIVRTDTQYF.

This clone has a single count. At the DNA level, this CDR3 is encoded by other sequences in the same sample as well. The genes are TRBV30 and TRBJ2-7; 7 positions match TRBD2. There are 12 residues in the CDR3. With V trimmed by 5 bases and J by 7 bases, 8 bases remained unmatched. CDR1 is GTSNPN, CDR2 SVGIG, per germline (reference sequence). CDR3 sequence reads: CAWVLAGEEQYF. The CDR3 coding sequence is TGTGCCTGGGTACTGGCGGGAGAAGAGCAGTACTTC. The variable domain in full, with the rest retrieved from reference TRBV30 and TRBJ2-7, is SQTIHQWPATLVQPVGSPLSLECTVEGTSNPNLYWYRQAAGRGLQLLFYSVGIGQISSEVPQNLSASRPQDRQFILSSKKLLLSDSGFYLCAWVLAGEEQYFGPGTRLTVT.

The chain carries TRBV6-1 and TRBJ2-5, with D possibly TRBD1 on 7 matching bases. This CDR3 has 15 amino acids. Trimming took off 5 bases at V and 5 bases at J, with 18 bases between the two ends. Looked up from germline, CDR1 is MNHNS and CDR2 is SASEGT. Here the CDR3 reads CASSPLGGTVETQYF. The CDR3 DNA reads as TGTGCCAGCAGTCCGCTAGGAGGGACAGTGGAGACCCAGTACTTC.